Below, 32 T cell receptor beta chains from the same sample are listed, as sequenced in a study of beta chain features in type 1 diabetes. Their recognized antigens are unknown. Findings and caveats of the study: Type 1 diabetes patients showed a moderate but significant shortening of TCRB CDR3s in all four CD4+ subsets.

TCRB transcripts that were expressed got sequenced, as all of the isolated RNA had been reverse transcribed. Generated by immunoSEQ multiplex PCR, the TCRdb table keeps only in-frame clones and is missing some. The repertoire holds about 160,000 clones, with 10% as singletons. The sequenced material came from central memory CD4+ T cells from blood. These receptors were obtained from a man aged 25-45 years with type 1 diabetes.

This rearrangement joins TRBV6-5 to TRBJ2-7, with 8 bases matching TRBD2. The J segment lost 6 bases and the V segment lost 6 bases, leaving 7 bases of the junction unmatched. Germline CDR1 MNHEY, CDR2 SVGAGI. The CDR3 has 13 residues. The CDR3 coding sequence is TGTGCCAGCAGCAACAGGCTAGCGGGCGAGCAGTACTTC. It specifies CASSNRLAGEQYF.

The V gene is TRBV11-2, the J gene TRBJ2-7; the D gene is possibly TRBD2 (6 bases). V lost 5 bases, J lost 4 bases, and 15 bases lay in between. CDR1 and CDR2 from the germline V gene are SGHAT and FQNNGV. CDR3 length: 14 residues. CDR3 amino acids: CASSVRWRGYEQYF. The CDR3 DNA reads TGTGCCAGCAGCGTTCGGTGGCGGGGATACGAGCAGTACTTC.

The gene calls are TRBV29-1 and TRBJ1-1; unclear D gene. Trimming left V 0 bases short and J 9 bases short, with 8 bases between. The CDR3 totals 11 residues. Germline CDR1 is SQVTM and CDR2 is ANQGSEA. The CDR3 reads CSVEEVAQAFF. DNA of the CDR3: TGCAGCGTTGAAGAAGTGGCTCAAGCTTTCTTT. The full variable domain, rest sourced from reference TRBV29-1 and TRBJ1-1, is SAVISQKPSRDICQRGTSLTIQCQVDSQVTMMFWYRQQPGQSLTLIATANQGSEATYESGFVIDKFPISRPNLTFSTLTVSNMSPEDSSIYLCSVEEVAQAFFGQGTRLTVV.

In this sample, this clone turned up a few times. The V call is TRBV7-2, the J call TRBJ2-7; no clear D. Germline lookup yields CDR1 SGHTA and CDR2 FQGNSA. V shed 2 bases and J shed 6 bases, with 8 bases lying between them. The CDR3 has 12 amino acids. The CDR3 loop is CASSLLRSEQYF. CDR3 DNA sequence: TGTGCCAGCAGCTTACTCAGATCCGAGCAGTACTTC. The full variable domain, in which reference TRBV7-2 and TRBJ2-7 provide the parts outside the CDR3, is GAGVSQSPSNKVTEKGKDVELRCDPISGHTALYWYRQSLGQGLEFLIYFQGNSAPDKSGLPSDRFSAERTGGSVSTLTIQRTQQEDSAVYLCASSLLRSEQYFGPGTRLTVT.

This clone was counted between two and nine times. This chain links TRBV4-3 with TRBJ2-2; TRBD1 matches at 8 bases. With V trimmed by 2 bases and J by 5 bases, 4 bases remained unmatched. CDR3 size: 15 residues. Germline lookup yields CDR1 LGHNA and CDR2 YSLEER. Here the CDR3 DNA reads TGCGCCAGCAGCCAACCGGACAGGGAAACCGGGGAGCTGTTTTTT. Translation gives CASSQPDRETGELFF.

Written as DNA, the CDR3 is TGTGCCAGCAGCTTCCTCTTAGCGGGAGGGGGTACAGATACGCAGTATTTT. Its translation is CASSFLLAGGGTDTQYF. The V and J genes are TRBV7-6 and TRBJ2-3; 11 nucleotides align to TRBD2. The germline V gene has CDR1 SGHVS and CDR2 FNYEAQ. The CDR3 has 17 amino acids. Trimming at V came to 3 bases and at J to 3 bases, leaving 8 bases not matched to a gene.

Only a few counts were recorded for this clone. The rearrangement uses TRBV9 and TRBJ2-1; TRBD1 aligns across 7 bases. Germline V gene sequence: CDR1 SGDLS, CDR2 YYNGEE. The CDR3 spans 14 residues. Trimming at V came to 4 bases and at J to 5 bases, leaving 6 bases not matched to a gene. The CDR3 DNA follows: TGTGCCAGCAGCTTTCGACAGGGCCACAATGAGCAGTTCTTC. It codes for CASSFRQGHNEQFF.

The genes are TRBV7-2 and TRBJ1-1, with a possible D match to TRBD1 (6 bases). Trimming pared 4 bases from V and 3 bases from J, leaving 9 bases between. Germline V gene lookup returns CDR1 SGHTA and CDR2 FQGNSA. The CDR3 sequence is 13 residues long. CDR3 bases: TGTGCCAGCAGCTCCTCAGGGGACACTGAAGCTTTCTTT. Its protein is CASSSSGDTEAFF.

J is TRBJ2-3 and V is TRBV7-8; no firm D call. Germline values: CDR1 SGHVS, CDR2 FQNEAQ. V was clipped by 5 bases and J by 3 bases, with 12 bases between them. CDR3 length equals 14 residues. The CDR3 here is CASSETDTTDTQYF. CDR3 sequence (DNA): TGTGCCAGCAGCGAGACTGATACGACAGATACGCAGTATTTT.

V is TRBV2 and J is TRBJ1-1; D is perhaps TRBD1 (5 bases). Trimming cost V 10 bases and J 2 bases, with 14 bases left between them. The CDR3 sequence is 13 residues long. Germline CDR1 SNHLY, CDR2 FYNNEI. CDR3 DNA sequence: TGTGCCACCCACTTGACAGATAACACTGAAGCTTTCTTT. Protein product: CATHLTDNTEAFF.

The rearrangement joins TRBV5-1 to TRBJ2-5; TRBD1 agrees at 7 bases. This CDR3 spans 13 amino acids. Germline values: CDR1 SGHRS, CDR2 YFSETQ. After removal of 4 bases from V and 1 base from J, the junction contained 1 base not matched to a gene. For the CDR3, the DNA is TGCGCCAGCAGCGGGACAGCCCAAGAGACCCAGTACTTC. Amino acids: CASSGTAQETQYF.

The chain joins TRBV6-5 to TRBJ2-1; 14 bases line up with TRBD2. The CDR3 extends over 15 amino acids. J was trimmed by 7 bases and V by 6 bases; bases with no gene match: 5. CDR1 MNHEY and CDR2 SVGAGI come from the germline V gene. The DNA for the CDR3 is TGTGCCAGCAGCTGGGGACTAGCGGGAGCTAATGAGCAGTTCTTC. Translation gives CASSWGLAGANEQFF.

V and J are TRBV4-2 and TRBJ2-3; 7 bases agree with TRBD1. This CDR3 is built from 18 residues. Losses at the gene ends were 0 bases for V and 0 bases for J; bases not matched to a gene: 9. Germline-derived CDR1 and CDR2 are LGHNA and YNFKEQ. The CDR3 loop is CASSQEEGGGYSTDTQYF. The CDR3 nucleotides read TGTGCCAGCAGCCAAGAGGAAGGGGGCGGGTATAGCACAGATACGCAGTATTTT.

This sequence joins TRBV4-2 and TRBJ2-7, with TRBD2 matching over 9 bases. Losses at the gene ends were 4 bases for V and 4 bases for J; bases not matched to a gene: 5. The CDR3 runs to 14 residues. Germline-derived CDR1 and CDR2 are LGHNA and YNFKEQ. The CDR3, as DNA: TGTGCCAGCAGCCCCCAGCGGGGGGCGTACGAGCAGTACTTC. Its translation is CASSPQRGAYEQYF.

This clone was observed a few times. This sequence joins TRBV4-3 and TRBJ2-1; 7 bases are shared with TRBD1. Losses at the gene ends were 3 bases for V and 4 bases for J; bases not matched to a gene: 15. In germline, CDR1 is LGHNA, CDR2 YSLEER. This CDR3 contains 18 residues. The CDR3 DNA sequence: TGCGCCAGCAGCCAGGGGACCTCTGTCGGGGACAGTTACAATGAGCAGTTCTTC. Encoded protein: CASSQGTSVGDSYNEQFF.

This sequence joins TRBV27 and TRBJ2-3, with 10 bases identical to TRBD2. In germline, CDR1 is MNHEY, CDR2 SMNVEV (reference sequence). V shed 4 bases, J shed 1 base, and the junction held 5 bases outside the gene matches. The CDR3 spans 16 residues. The CDR3 protein is CASSSSSGSGTDTQYF. CDR3 sequence (DNA): TGTGCCAGCAGTTCCTCTAGCGGGAGTGGCACAGATACGCAGTATTTT.

CDR3 region: CASSLPATVNYGYTF. Written as DNA, the CDR3 is TGTGCCAGCAGCTTACCAGCGACAGTTAACTATGGCTACACCTTC. V usage is TRBV5-6 and J usage is TRBJ1-2, with D maybe TRBD1 (5 bases). The CDR3 sequence is 15 residues long. V lost 2 bases and J 1 base, leaving 12 bases between the germline ends. Germline lookup yields CDR1 SGHDT and CDR2 YYEEEE.

V usage is TRBV27 and J usage is TRBJ2-1; D remains unclear. CDR3 length equals 12 residues. V was pared by 2 bases and J by 5 bases, with 4 bases between. Germline CDR1 MNHEY, CDR2 SMNVEV (reference sequence). The CDR3 is CASSLPDNEQFF. For the CDR3, the DNA is TGTGCCAGCAGTTTACCAGACAATGAGCAGTTCTTC.

This clone turned up a few times. The V and J genes are TRBV5-4 and TRBJ2-2, with TRBD2 as a possible D gene (5 bases). From germline, CDR1 is SGHNT and CDR2 YYREEE (reference sequence). The ends were cut back, 2 bases at V and 3 bases at J, with 17 bases in the middle. The CDR3 runs to 17 residues. This CDR3 reads CASSFMRAPLDTGELFF. CDR3 DNA sequence: TGTGCCAGCAGCTTTATGCGGGCCCCCTTGGACACCGGGGAGCTGTTTTTT.

This chain joins TRBV28 and TRBJ2-1; 13 bases fit TRBD2. Germline values: CDR1 MDHEN, CDR2 SYDVKM. The CDR3 loop spans 15 amino acids. The junction had 9 bases not matched to a gene; V was cut back by 6 bases and J by 10 bases. CDR3 in DNA: TGTGCCAGCAGCCCACTAGCGGGAGGGCCCGGGGAGCAGTTCTTC. This codes for CASSPLAGGPGEQFF.

The table lists this clone with a few counts. V is TRBV7-2 and J is TRBJ2-7; 8 bases map to TRBD2. V shed 3 bases, J shed 3 bases, and the junction held 7 bases outside the gene matches. Germline V gives CDR1 SGHTA, CDR2 FQGNSA. The CDR3 runs 15 residues. CDR3 loop: CASSFLTGRVYEQYF. The CDR3 nucleotides read TGTGCCAGCAGCTTTCTCACCGGGAGGGTCTACGAGCAGTACTTC.

This clone showed up just a few times. J is TRBJ2-1 and V is TRBV4-2; D perhaps matches TRBD2 (7 bases). The CDR3 runs 18 residues. Germline V gene sequence: CDR1 LGHNA, CDR2 YNFKEQ. V lost 4 bases and J lost 6, with 25 bases in between. The CDR3 loop reads CASSPRGEAGVRGNEQFF. The CDR3 DNA is TGTGCCAGCAGCCCCCGGGGGGAAGCGGGTGTCAGGGGCAATGAGCAGTTCTTC.

The chain couples TRBV15 to TRBJ1-2, with a weak D call TRBD1 (6 bases). In germline, CDR1 is LNHNV, CDR2 YYDKDF (reference sequence). This CDR3 is 14 amino acids long. V gave up 3 bases and J gave up 2 bases, with 10 bases separating them. The CDR3 spells CATSSQQGNYGYTF. The CDR3 nucleotides are TGTGCCACCAGCAGTCAACAGGGAAACTATGGCTACACCTTC.

This clone has only a few counts. The rearrangement joins TRBV5-1 to TRBJ2-5; D remains unclear. From germline, CDR1 is SGHRS and CDR2 YFSETQ. CDR3 length equals 13 residues. V dropped 7 bases and J dropped 3 bases, with 13 bases sitting between them. The CDR3: CASSPSRKETQYF. The CDR3 DNA follows: TGCGCCAGCTCCCCGTCGAGAAAAGAGACCCAGTACTTC.

The CDR3 coding sequence is TGTGCCAGCAGCTTAGCGTCTCAGCAAGAGACCCAGTACTTC. It codes for CASSLASQQETQYF. The chain is built from TRBV7-9 and TRBJ2-5; no reliable D call. The CDR3 has 14 residues. Germline CDR1 is SEHNR and CDR2 is FQNEAQ (reference sequence). Trimming stripped 0 bases from V and 2 bases from J, with 7 bases between.

This clone was counted only a few times. This chain links TRBV11-2 with TRBJ2-1; 9 nucleotides agree with TRBD2. This CDR3 is built from 16 residues. The V gene's germline CDR1 is SGHAT and CDR2 FQNNGV. After removal of 5 bases from V and 5 bases from J, the junction contained 10 bases not matched to a gene. CDR3 sequence reads: CASSRTLAGAHNEQFF. CDR3 nucleotides: TGTGCCAGCAGCAGAACTTTAGCGGGAGCCCACAATGAGCAGTTCTTC.

This clone came up a few times. The V call is TRBV18, the J call TRBJ1-4, with 8 bases matching TRBD1. The CDR3 runs 13 residues. V was pared by 3 bases and J by 6 bases, with 0 bases of the junction left unmatched. Germline V gene lookup returns CDR1 KGHSH and CDR2 LQKENI. The CDR3 nucleotides are TGTGCCAGCTCACCGGGACAGGATGAAAAACTGTTTTTT. Translation gives CASSPGQDEKLFF.

The chain recombines TRBV15 with TRBJ2-1, with unresolved D. From germline, CDR1 is LNHNV and CDR2 YYDKDF (reference sequence). The CDR3 length is 15 residues. V was clipped by 0 bases and J by 6 bases, with 12 bases between them. CDR3 loop: CATSRDNVRSNEQFF. The CDR3 DNA follows: TGTGCCACCAGCAGAGATAATGTGAGAAGCAATGAGCAGTTCTTC. The full variable domain, completed using reference TRBV15 and TRBJ2-1, is DAMVIQNPRYQVTQFGKPVTLSCSQTLNHNVMYWYQQKSSQAPKLLFHYYDKDFNNEADTPDNFQSRRPNTSFCFLDIRSPGLGDTAMYLCATSRDNVRSNEQFFGPGTRLTVL.

J is TRBJ2-3 and V is TRBV19; 9 nucleotides line up with TRBD2. The CDR3 spans 15 residues. Germline-derived CDR1 and CDR2 are LNHDA and SQIVND (reference sequence). With V trimmed by 1 base and J by 6 bases, 5 bases remained unmatched. CDR3 sequence reads: CASSIVAGVGDTQYF. CDR3 DNA: TGTGCCAGTAGTATAGTAGCGGGAGTCGGCGATACGCAGTATTTT.

The CDR3 sequence: CASSQRAWDSAYNEQFF. CDR3 DNA sequence: TGCGCCAGCAGCCAAAGGGCCTGGGACTCAGCTTACAATGAGCAGTTCTTC. The V gene is TRBV4-1, the J gene TRBJ2-1; TRBD2 is a possible D gene (6 bases). The V gene lost 2 bases and the J gene lost 4 bases, with 18 bases spanning the gap. The CDR3 totals 17 residues. The germline V gene has CDR1 MGHRA and CDR2 YSYEKL.

This clone was counted between two and nine times. This rearrangement joins TRBV7-2 to TRBJ1-3; D ambiguous. The germline V and J ends were trimmed by 3 bases and 3 bases, with 3 bases remaining between them. The CDR3 is made up of 12 amino acids. CDR1 and CDR2 from the germline V gene are SGHTA and FQGNSA. As DNA, the CDR3 is TGTGCCAGCAGCTTCGGTGGAAACACCATATATTTT. Amino acids: CASSFGGNTIYF.

In its sample, this clone was seen a few times. J is TRBJ1-2 and V is TRBV20-1; 11 bases fit TRBD1. From germline, CDR1 is DFQATT and CDR2 SNEGSKA (reference sequence). This CDR3 is 11 amino acids long. This CDR3 reads CSTGTGGGYTF. CDR3 DNA: TGCAGCACCGGGACAGGGGGTGGCTACACCTTC.